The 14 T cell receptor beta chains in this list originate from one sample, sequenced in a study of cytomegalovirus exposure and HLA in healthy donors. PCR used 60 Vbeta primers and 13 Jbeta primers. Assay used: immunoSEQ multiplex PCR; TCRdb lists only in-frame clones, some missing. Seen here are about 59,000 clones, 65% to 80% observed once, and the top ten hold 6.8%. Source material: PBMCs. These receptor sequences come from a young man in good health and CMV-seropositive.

The CDR3 here is CATRGVNNSPLHF. In DNA, the CDR3 is TGTGCCACCAGGGGGGTGAATAATTCACCCCTCCACTTT. The J gene is TRBJ1-6, the V gene TRBV19; 7 bases fit TRBD1. The CDR3 runs 13 residues. V dropped 10 bases and J dropped 5; count of bases not matched to a gene: 5. Germline V gives CDR1 LNHDA, CDR2 SQIVND (reference sequence).

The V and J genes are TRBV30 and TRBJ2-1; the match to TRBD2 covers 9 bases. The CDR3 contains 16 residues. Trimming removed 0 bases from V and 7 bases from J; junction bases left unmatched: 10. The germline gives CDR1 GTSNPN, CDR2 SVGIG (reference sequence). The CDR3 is CAWSVLGGGAINEQFF. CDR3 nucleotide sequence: TGTGCCTGGAGTGTCTTAGGCGGGGGGGCCATAAATGAGCAGTTCTTC.

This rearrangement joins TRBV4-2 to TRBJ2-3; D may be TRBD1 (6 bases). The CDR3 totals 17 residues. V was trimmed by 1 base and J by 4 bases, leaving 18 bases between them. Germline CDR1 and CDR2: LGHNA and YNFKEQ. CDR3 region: CASSQVRGGSNADTQYF. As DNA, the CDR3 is TGTGCCAGCAGCCAAGTAAGAGGGGGTTCGAACGCAGATACGCAGTATTTT.

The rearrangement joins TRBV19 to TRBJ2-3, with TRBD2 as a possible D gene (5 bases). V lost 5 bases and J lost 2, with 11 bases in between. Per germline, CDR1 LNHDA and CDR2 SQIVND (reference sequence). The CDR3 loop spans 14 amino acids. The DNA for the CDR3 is TGTGCCAGTAGTCGCCTAGCCGACACAGATACGCAGTATTTT. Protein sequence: CASSRLADTDTQYF.

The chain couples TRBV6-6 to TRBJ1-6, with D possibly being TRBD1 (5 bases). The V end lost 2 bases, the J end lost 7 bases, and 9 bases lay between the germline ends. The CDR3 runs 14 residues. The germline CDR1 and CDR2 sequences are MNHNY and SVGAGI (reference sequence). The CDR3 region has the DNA TGTGCCAGCAGTTACAGGCGGGGGAATTCACCCCTCCACTTT. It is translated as CASSYRRGNSPLHF.

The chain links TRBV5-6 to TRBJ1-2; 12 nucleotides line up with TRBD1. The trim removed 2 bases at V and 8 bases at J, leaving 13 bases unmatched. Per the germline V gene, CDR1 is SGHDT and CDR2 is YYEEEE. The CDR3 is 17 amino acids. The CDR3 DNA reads TGTGCCAGCAGCTTCCCCCCTGGGACAGGGGGCCGAGGGGGCTACACCTTC. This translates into CASSFPPGTGGRGGYTF.

CDR3 amino acids: CASSPRQGTSYEQYF. In nucleotides, the CDR3 is TGCGCCAGCAGCCCCCGACAGGGAACCTCCTACGAGCAGTACTTC. V usage is TRBV5-1 and J usage is TRBJ2-7; 7 bases are a match to TRBD1. Germline-derived CDR1 and CDR2 are SGHRS and YFSETQ. The CDR3 spans 15 residues. V trimming: 4 bases; J trimming: 0 bases; junction bases outside the gene matches: 7.

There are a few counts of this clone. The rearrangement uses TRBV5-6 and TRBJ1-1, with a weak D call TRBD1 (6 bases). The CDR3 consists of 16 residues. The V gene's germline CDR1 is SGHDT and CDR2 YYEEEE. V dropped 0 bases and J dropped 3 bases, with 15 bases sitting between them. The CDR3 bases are TGTGCCAGCAGCTTGGTTCAGGGGAACAAGGACACTGAAGCTTTCTTT. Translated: CASSLVQGNKDTEAFF.

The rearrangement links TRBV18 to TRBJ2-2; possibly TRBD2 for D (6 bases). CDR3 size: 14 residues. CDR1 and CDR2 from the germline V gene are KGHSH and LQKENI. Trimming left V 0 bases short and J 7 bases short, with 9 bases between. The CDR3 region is CASSPPGGDGELFF. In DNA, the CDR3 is TGTGCCAGCTCACCACCGGGGGGAGACGGGGAGCTGTTTTTT.

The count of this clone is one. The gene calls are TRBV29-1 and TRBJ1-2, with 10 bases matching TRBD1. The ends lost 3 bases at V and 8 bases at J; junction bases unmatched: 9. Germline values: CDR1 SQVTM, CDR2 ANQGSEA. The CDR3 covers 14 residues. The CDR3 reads CSVEIGTGARGYTF. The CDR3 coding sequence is TGCAGCGTTGAGATCGGGACAGGGGCCAGGGGCTACACCTTC. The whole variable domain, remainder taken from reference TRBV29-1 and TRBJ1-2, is SAVISQKPSRDICQRGTSLTIQCQVDSQVTMMFWYRQQPGQSLTLIATANQGSEATYESGFVIDKFPISRPNLTFSTLTVSNMSPEDSSIYLCSVEIGTGARGYTFGSGTRLTVV.

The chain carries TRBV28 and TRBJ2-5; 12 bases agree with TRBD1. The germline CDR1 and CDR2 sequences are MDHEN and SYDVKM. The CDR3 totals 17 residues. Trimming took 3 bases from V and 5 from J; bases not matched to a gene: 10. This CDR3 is CASSFLPGQGARETQYF. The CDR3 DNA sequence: TGTGCCAGCAGTTTCCTCCCGGGACAGGGGGCGCGGGAGACCCAGTACTTC.

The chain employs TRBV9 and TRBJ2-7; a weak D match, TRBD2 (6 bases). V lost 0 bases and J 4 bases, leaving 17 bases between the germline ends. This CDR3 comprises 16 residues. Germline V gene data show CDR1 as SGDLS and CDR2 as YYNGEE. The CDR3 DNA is TGTGCCAGCAGCGTAGGGCCCCTCAGGGACTCATACGAGCAGTACTTC. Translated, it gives CASSVGPLRDSYEQYF.

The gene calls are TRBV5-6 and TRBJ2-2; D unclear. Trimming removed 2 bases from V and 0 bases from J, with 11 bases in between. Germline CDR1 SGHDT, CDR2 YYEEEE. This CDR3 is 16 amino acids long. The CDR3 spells CASSFWLPANTGELFF. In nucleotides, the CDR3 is TGTGCCAGCAGCTTTTGGCTCCCCGCGAACACCGGGGAGCTGTTTTTT.

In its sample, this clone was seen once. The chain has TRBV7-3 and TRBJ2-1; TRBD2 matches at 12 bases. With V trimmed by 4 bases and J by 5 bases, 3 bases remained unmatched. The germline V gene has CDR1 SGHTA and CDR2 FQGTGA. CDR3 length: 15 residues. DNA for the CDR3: TGTGCCAGCAGCTCTAGCGGGGGGGGCAACAATGAGCAGTTCTTC. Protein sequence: CASSSSGGGNNEQFF. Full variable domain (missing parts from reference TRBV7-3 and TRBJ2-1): GAGVSQTPSNKVTEKGKYVELRCDPISGHTALYWYRQSLGQGPEFLIYFQGTGAADDSGLPNDRFFAVRPEGSVSTLKIQRTERGDSAVYLCASSSSGGGNNEQFFGPGTRLTVL.